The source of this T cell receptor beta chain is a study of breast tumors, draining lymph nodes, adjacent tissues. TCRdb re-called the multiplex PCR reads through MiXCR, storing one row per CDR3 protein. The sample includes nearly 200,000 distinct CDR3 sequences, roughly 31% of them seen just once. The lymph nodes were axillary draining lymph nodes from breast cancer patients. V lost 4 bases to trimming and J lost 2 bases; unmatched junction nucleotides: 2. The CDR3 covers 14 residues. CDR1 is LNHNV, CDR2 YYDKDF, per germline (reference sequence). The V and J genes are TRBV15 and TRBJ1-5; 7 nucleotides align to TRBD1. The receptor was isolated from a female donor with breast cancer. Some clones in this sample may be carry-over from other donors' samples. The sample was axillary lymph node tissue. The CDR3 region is CATSITGGNQPQHF. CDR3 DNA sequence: TGTGCCACCAGCATCACAGGGGGCAATCAGCCCCAGCATTTT.